This T cell receptor beta chain derives from a study of blood T cell repertoires in COVID-19. Turning to the study itself: From the United States, Italy and Spain came samples of acute and convalescent COVID-19.

Trimming stripped 0 bases from V and 5 bases from J, with 14 bases between. CDR1 and CDR2 from the germline V gene are LGHNA and YNFKEQ. This CDR3 is built from 16 residues. TCRdb keeps only in-frame clones here, not all; method: immunoSEQ multiplex PCR. The sample carries 75,000 to 80,000 clones, about 85% recorded once. The sequenced sample was peripheral blood. The chain is built from TRBV4-2 and TRBJ1-5; D might be TRBD1 (6 bases). The sequence derives from a human donor in a cohort sampled during active COVID-19. In DNA, the CDR3 is TGTGCCAGCAGCCAAGATGGCGCCAGGGGCTATCAGCCCCAGCATTTT. It encodes CASSQDGARGYQPQHF.